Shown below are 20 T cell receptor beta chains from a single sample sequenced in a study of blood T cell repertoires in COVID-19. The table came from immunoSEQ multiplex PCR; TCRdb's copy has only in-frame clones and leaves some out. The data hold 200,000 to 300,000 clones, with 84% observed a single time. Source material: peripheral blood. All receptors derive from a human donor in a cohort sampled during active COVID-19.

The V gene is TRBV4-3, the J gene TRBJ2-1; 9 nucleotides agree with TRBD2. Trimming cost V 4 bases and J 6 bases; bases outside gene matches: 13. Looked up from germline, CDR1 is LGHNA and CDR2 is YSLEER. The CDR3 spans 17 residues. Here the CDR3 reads CASSPRPGLAQFNEQFF. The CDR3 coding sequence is TGCGCCAGCAGCCCACGACCGGGACTAGCTCAGTTCAATGAGCAGTTCTTC.

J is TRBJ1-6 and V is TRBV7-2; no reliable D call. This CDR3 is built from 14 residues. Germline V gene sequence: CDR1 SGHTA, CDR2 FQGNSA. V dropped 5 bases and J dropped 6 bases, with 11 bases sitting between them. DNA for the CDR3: TGTGCCAGCAGCCCCAGGAGGTTTAATTCACCCCTCCACTTT. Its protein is CASSPRRFNSPLHF.

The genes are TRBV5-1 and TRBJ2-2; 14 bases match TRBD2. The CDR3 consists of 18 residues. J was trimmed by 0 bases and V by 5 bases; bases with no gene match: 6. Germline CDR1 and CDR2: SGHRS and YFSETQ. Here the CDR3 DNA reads TGCGCCAGCAGTACTGGACTAGCGGGGGGATCGAACACCGGGGAGCTGTTTTTT. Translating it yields CASSTGLAGGSNTGELFF. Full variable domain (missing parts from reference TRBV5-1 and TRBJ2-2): KAGVTQTPRYLIKTRGQQVTLSCSPISGHRSVSWYQQTPGQGLQFLFEYFSETQRNKGNFPGRFSGRQFSNSRSEMNVSTLELGDSALYLCASSTGLAGGSNTGELFFGEGSRLTVL.

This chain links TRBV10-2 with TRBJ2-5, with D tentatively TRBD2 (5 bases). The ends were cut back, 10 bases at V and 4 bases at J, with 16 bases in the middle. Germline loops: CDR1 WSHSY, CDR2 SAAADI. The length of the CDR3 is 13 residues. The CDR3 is CATSGQAGETQYF. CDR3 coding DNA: TGCGCCACCTCCGGGCAGGCGGGAGAGACCCAGTACTTC.

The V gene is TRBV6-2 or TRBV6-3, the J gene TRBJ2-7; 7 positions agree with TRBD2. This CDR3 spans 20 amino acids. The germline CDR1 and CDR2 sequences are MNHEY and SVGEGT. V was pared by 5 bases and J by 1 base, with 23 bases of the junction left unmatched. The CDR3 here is CASSKRFGAASGYISYEQYF. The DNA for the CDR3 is TGTGCCAGCAGTAAGCGTTTTGGTGCGGCTAGCGGATATATTTCCTACGAGCAGTACTTC.

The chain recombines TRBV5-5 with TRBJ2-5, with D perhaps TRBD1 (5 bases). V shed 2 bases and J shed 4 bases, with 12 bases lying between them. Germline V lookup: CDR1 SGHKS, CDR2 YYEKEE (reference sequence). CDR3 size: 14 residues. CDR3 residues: CASSLRQLRETQYF. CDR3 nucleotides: TGTGCCAGCAGCTTACGACAGCTAAGAGAGACCCAGTACTTC.

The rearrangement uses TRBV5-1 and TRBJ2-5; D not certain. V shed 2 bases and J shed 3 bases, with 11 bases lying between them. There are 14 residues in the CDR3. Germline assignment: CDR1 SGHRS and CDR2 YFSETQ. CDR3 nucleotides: TGCGCCAGCAGCTTTGCTGGGCTAAAAGAGACCCAGTACTTC. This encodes CASSFAGLKETQYF.

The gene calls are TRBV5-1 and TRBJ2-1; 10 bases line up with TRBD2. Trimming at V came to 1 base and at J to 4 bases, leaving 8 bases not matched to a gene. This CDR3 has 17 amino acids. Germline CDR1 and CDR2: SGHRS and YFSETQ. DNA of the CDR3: TGCGCCAGCAGCTTGCCTAAGCGGGAGGGCAGATACAATGAGCAGTTCTTC. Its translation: CASSLPKREGRYNEQFF.

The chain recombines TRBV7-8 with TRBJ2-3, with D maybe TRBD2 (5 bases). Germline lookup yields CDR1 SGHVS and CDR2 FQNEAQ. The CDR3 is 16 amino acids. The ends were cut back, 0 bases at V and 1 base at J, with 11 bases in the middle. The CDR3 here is CASSLAGGVGTDTQYF. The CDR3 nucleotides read TGTGCCAGCAGCTTAGCTGGAGGAGTTGGCACAGATACGCAGTATTTT.

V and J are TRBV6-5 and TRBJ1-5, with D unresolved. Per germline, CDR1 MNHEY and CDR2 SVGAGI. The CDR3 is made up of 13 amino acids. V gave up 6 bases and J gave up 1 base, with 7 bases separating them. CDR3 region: CASRGRSNQPQHF. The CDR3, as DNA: TGTGCCAGCAGAGGGAGGAGCAATCAGCCCCAGCATTTT.

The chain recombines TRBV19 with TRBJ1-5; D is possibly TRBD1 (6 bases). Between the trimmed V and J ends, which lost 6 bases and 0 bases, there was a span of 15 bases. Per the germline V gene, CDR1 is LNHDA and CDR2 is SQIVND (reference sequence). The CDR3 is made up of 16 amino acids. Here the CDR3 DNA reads TGTGCCAGTAGCCATACCGGGACAAGTAGCAATCAGCCCCAGCATTTT. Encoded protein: CASSHTGTSSNQPQHF. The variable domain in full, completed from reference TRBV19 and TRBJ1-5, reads DGGITQSPKYLFRKEGQNVTLSCEQNLNHDAMYWYRQDPGQGLRLIYYSQIVNDFQKGDIAEGYSVSREKKESFPLTVTSAQKNPTAFYLCASSHTGTSSNQPQHFGDGTRLSIL.

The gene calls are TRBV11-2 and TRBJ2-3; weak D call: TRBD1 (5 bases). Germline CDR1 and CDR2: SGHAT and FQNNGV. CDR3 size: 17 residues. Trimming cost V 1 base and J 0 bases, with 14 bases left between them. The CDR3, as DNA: TGTGCCAGCAGCTTAGGGGGCTTCGAGGCTAGCACAGATACGCAGTATTTT. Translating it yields CASSLGGFEASTDTQYF.

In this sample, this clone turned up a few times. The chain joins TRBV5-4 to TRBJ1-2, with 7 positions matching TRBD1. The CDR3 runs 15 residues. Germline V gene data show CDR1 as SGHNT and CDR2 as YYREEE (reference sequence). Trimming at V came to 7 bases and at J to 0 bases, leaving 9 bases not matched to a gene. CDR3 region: CASGMKQGTNYGYTF. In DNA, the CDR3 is TGTGCCAGCGGGATGAAACAGGGGACTAACTATGGCTACACCTTC.

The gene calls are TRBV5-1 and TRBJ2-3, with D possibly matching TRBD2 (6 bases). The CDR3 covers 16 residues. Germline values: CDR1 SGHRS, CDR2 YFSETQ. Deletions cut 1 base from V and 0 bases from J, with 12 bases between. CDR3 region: CASSLRPGLSTDTQYF. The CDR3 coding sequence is TGCGCCAGCAGCTTGCGTCCGGGACTTAGCACAGATACGCAGTATTTT.

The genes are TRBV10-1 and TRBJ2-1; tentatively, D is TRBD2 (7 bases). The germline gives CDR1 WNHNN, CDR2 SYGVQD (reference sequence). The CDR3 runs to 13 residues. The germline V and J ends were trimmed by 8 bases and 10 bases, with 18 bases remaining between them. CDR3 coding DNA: TGCGCCAGCGGCCGGGACACGGGGGGAGAGCAGTTCTTC. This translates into CASGRDTGGEQFF.

The CDR3 DNA reads TGTGCCAGCAGCCCCCGGGACAGGGGCACTGAAGCTTTCTTT. Translated, it gives CASSPRDRGTEAFF. J is TRBJ1-1 and V is TRBV7-2; TRBD1 aligns across 10 bases. In germline, CDR1 is SGHTA, CDR2 FQGNSA. This CDR3 has 14 residues. V gave up 5 bases and J gave up 4 bases; unmatched junction bases: 4. The variable domain in full, with the rest retrieved from reference TRBV7-2 and TRBJ1-1, is GAGVSQSPSNKVTEKGKDVELRCDPISGHTALYWYRQSLGQGLEFLIYFQGNSAPDKSGLPSDRFSAERTGGSVSTLTIQRTQQEDSAVYLCASSPRDRGTEAFFGQGTRLTVV.

CDR3 sequence (DNA): TGTGCCAGCAGTCCGACGACAGGGTCCGGGGAGCTGTTTTTT. Its translation: CASSPTTGSGELFF. The chain combines TRBV6-6 with TRBJ2-2; TRBD1 agrees at 7 bases. The CDR3 extends over 14 amino acids. Germline CDR1 and CDR2: MNHNY and SVGAGI (reference sequence). The V gene end was trimmed by 5 bases and the J gene end by 6 bases; junction bases not matched to a gene: 6.

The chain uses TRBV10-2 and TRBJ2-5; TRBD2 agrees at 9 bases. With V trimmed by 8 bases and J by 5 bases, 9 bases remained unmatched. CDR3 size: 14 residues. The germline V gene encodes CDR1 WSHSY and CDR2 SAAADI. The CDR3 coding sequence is TGCGCCAGCGGCGGGAGGGCATATTCGGAGACCCAGTACTTC. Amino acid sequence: CASGGRAYSETQYF.

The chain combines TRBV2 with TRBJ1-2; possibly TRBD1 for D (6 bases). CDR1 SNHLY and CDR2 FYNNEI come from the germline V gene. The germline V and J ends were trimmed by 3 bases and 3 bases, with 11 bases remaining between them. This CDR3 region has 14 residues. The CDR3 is CASSDPAGDYGYTF. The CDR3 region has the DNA TGTGCCAGCAGTGACCCAGCAGGGGACTATGGCTACACCTTC. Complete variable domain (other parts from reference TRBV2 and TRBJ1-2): EPEVTQTPSHQVTQMGQEVILRCVPISNHLYFYWYRQILGQKVEFLVSFYNNEISEKSEIFDDQFSVERPDGSNFTLKIRSTKLEDSAMYFCASSDPAGDYGYTFGSGTRLTVV.

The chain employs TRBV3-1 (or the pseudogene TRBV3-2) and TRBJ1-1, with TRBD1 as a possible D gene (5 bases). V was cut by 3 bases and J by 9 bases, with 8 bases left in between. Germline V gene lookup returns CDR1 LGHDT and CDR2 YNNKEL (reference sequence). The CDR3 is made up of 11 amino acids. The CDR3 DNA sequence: TGTGCCAGCAGCCACGGGGGGAAAGCTTTCTTT. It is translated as CASSHGGKAFF.